Below are 24 T cell receptor beta chains sequenced from a single sample in a study of blood T cell repertoires in COVID-19. Assay: immunoSEQ multiplex PCR; the TCRdb copy retains only in-frame clones and omits some. The sample holds more than 150,000 clones, more than 75% seen once. What was sequenced was peripheral blood. These receptors all come from a man between 40 and 49 years old with active or convalescent COVID-19.

The sample holds one count of this clone. The chain combines TRBV6-6 with TRBJ2-1, with D possibly being TRBD2 (5 bases). Trimming removed 10 bases from V and 4 bases from J, with 14 bases in between. This CDR3 region has 13 residues. Germline V CDR1 and CDR2: MNHNY, SVGAGI (reference sequence). The CDR3 DNA reads TGTGCCACCCACCCCGGGGATTACAATGAGCAGTTCTTC. This sequence encodes CATHPGDYNEQFF.

V is TRBV9 and J is TRBJ1-2; 8 bases agree with TRBD1. Per the germline V gene, CDR1 is SGDLS and CDR2 is YYNGEE. The CDR3 length is 13 residues. Trimming removed 4 bases from V and 8 bases from J; junction bases left unmatched: 7. The chain's CDR3 is CASSIDRGRGYTF. CDR3 nucleotide sequence: TGTGCCAGCAGCATAGACAGGGGTAGGGGCTACACCTTC.

The rearrangement uses TRBV7-2 and TRBJ2-1; 13 positions match TRBD2. Per germline, CDR1 SGHTA and CDR2 FQGNSA. The V segment lost 5 bases and the J segment 9 bases; nucleotides outside the gene matches: 7. This CDR3 spans 15 amino acids. CDR3 sequence: CASSLTSGGAAEQFF. CDR3 sequence (DNA): TGTGCCAGCAGCCTAACTAGCGGGGGGGCCGCTGAGCAGTTCTTC.

The rearrangement joins TRBV6-5 to TRBJ1-1; tentative D call: TRBD1 (6 bases). Germline assignment: CDR1 MNHEY and CDR2 SVGAGI. Trimming cost V 0 bases and J 11 bases, with 10 bases left between them. The CDR3 loop spans 12 amino acids. CDR3 amino acids: CASSYSAGDAFF. CDR3 nucleotides: TGTGCCAGCAGTTACTCGGCAGGGGACGCTTTCTTT.

The chain links TRBV4-2 to TRBJ2-2; D ambiguous. CDR1 and CDR2 (germline): LGHNA, YNFKEQ. Between the trimmed V and J ends, which lost 3 bases and 4 bases, there was a span of 12 bases. This CDR3 contains 15 residues. CDR3 region: CASSQFEESTGELFF. As DNA, the CDR3 is TGTGCCAGCAGCCAGTTTGAGGAATCCACCGGGGAGCTGTTTTTT.

The chain links TRBV9 to TRBJ2-7; the D gene is possibly TRBD1 (5 bases). The V and J ends lost 0 bases and 5 bases respectively, with 21 bases between them. The CDR3 is 17 amino acids. CDR1 is SGDLS and CDR2 is YYNGEE in the germline V gene. The CDR3 is CASSVGEGALVEHEQYF. DNA for the CDR3: TGTGCCAGCAGCGTAGGGGAAGGGGCCCTGGTTGAACACGAGCAGTACTTC.

This chain connects TRBV9 to TRBJ2-7, with TRBD2 matching 7 bases. The ends lost 4 bases at V and 3 bases at J; junction bases unmatched: 4. The CDR3 contains 13 residues. CDR1 and CDR2 from the germline V gene are SGDLS and YYNGEE. The CDR3 sequence is CASSPPGGYEQYF. CDR3 DNA: TGTGCCAGCAGCCCCCCGGGGGGCTACGAGCAGTACTTC. The entire variable domain, with the rest obtained from reference TRBV9 and TRBJ2-7, is as follows: DSGVTQTPKHLITATGQRVTLRCSPRSGDLSVYWYQQSLDQGLQFLIQYYNGEERAKGNILERFSAQQFPDLHSELNLSSLELGDSALYFCASSPPGGYEQYFGPGTRLTVT.

The chain uses TRBV7-2 and TRBJ2-7; 7 positions match TRBD1. There are 14 residues in the CDR3. The junction had 4 bases not matched to a gene; V was cut back by 0 bases and J by 5 bases. CDR1 and CDR2 (germline): SGHTA, FQGNSA. The CDR3 loop is CASSLAGGIDEQYF. The CDR3 region has the DNA TGTGCCAGCAGCTTAGCAGGGGGCATCGACGAGCAGTACTTC.

The V call is TRBV3-1 (or the pseudogene TRBV3-2), the J call TRBJ1-1; 8 bases align to TRBD1. The germline V gene encodes CDR1 LGHDT and CDR2 YNNKEL (reference sequence). The CDR3 totals 16 residues. With 7 bases clipped from V and 1 base from J, the junction kept 11 bases outside the gene matches. CDR3 DNA: TGTGCCAGCACCCTCCGGACAGGGCTGGGGAACACTGAAGCTTTCTTT. Translation gives CASTLRTGLGNTEAFF.

The count of this clone is one. CDR3 nucleotide sequence: TGTGCCAGTAATTCGCCGGACACAGATTTGTGGAAACTGTTTTTT. This gives the protein CASNSPDTDLWKLFF. The chain recombines TRBV19 with TRBJ1-4; perhaps TRBD1 as D (5 bases). Trimming cost V 7 bases and J 11 bases, with 23 bases left between them. Per germline, CDR1 LNHDA and CDR2 SQIVND (reference sequence). CDR3 length: 15 amino acids.

The chain combines TRBV30 with TRBJ2-7; TRBD1 might be the D (5 bases). The CDR3 extends over 13 amino acids. Germline V lookup: CDR1 GTSNPN, CDR2 SVGIG (reference sequence). Trimming took 8 bases from V and 4 from J, leaving 18 bases between them. CDR3 sequence (DNA): TGTGCCGGCCCACCTCAGGGAAGGTACGAGCAGTACTTC. This gives the protein CAGPPQGRYEQYF.

V and J are TRBV11-2 and TRBJ2-7; the D gene is possibly TRBD1 (6 bases). Germline V gene lookup returns CDR1 SGHAT and CDR2 FQNNGV. This CDR3 is 17 amino acids long. V was clipped by 1 base and J by 0 bases, with 16 bases between them. CDR3 coding DNA: TGTGCCAGCAGCTTAGCGGGACATCAGATTAGCTCCTACGAGCAGTACTTC. Its translation: CASSLAGHQISSYEQYF. Complete variable domain (other parts from reference TRBV11-2 and TRBJ2-7): EAGVAQSPRYKIIEKRQSVAFWCNPISGHATLYWYQQILGQGPKLLIQFQNNGVVDDSQLPKDRFSAERLKGVDSTLKIQPAKLEDSAVYLCASSLAGHQISSYEQYFGPGTRLTVT.

The chain is built from TRBV5-8 and TRBJ2-4, with a tentative D call TRBD1 (6 bases). Trimming pared 3 bases from V and 2 bases from J, leaving 9 bases between. The CDR3 is made up of 14 amino acids. Germline V gene data show CDR1 as SGHTS and CDR2 as YDEGEE. The CDR3 sequence is CASSSGGPKNIQYF. The CDR3 DNA reads as TGTGCCAGCAGCTCTGGGGGCCCCAAAAACATTCAGTACTTC.

The chain combines TRBV6-6 with TRBJ2-1; D is unclear. CDR1 MNHNY and CDR2 SVGAGI come from the germline V gene (reference sequence). This CDR3 comprises 15 residues. Trimming took off 2 bases at V and 1 base at J, with 9 bases between the two ends. This CDR3 reads CASSYTKVSYNEQFF. CDR3 coding DNA: TGTGCCAGCAGTTACACAAAAGTATCCTACAATGAGCAGTTCTTC.

This rearrangement joins TRBV27 to TRBJ1-2, with TRBD1 identical over 9 bases. From germline, CDR1 is MNHEY and CDR2 SMNVEV (reference sequence). V was pared by 3 bases and J by 6 bases, with 11 bases of the junction left unmatched. The CDR3 spans 16 residues. CDR3 coding DNA: TGTGCCAGCAGTTTTTATAGGACAGGGGATCCGAATGGCTACACCTTC. The encoded protein is CASSFYRTGDPNGYTF.

The V gene is TRBV12-3 or TRBV12-4, the J gene TRBJ2-7; possible D gene TRBD1, 6 bases. The CDR3 extends over 13 amino acids. Trimming pared 6 bases from V and 3 bases from J, leaving 12 bases between. CDR3 amino acids: CASSSIGGYEQYF. The DNA of the CDR3 is TGTGCCAGCAGCTCCATAGGGGGCTACGAGCAGTACTTC.

The CDR3 loop is CASSQDERTLVRELFF. CDR3 sequence (DNA): TGTGCCAGCAGCCAAGATGAAAGGACTCTCGTCCGGGAGCTGTTTTTT. This chain uses TRBV4-2 with TRBJ2-2; D possibly corresponds to TRBD2 (5 bases). Per germline, CDR1 LGHNA and CDR2 YNFKEQ. This CDR3 spans 16 amino acids. V lost 0 bases and J lost 9, with 17 bases in between.

This chain links TRBV6-5 with TRBJ1-1; D ambiguous. The CDR3 has 15 amino acids. CDR1 is MNHEY, CDR2 SVGAGI, per germline. Trimming removed 6 bases at V and 2 bases at J, with 16 bases between. The CDR3 DNA reads as TGTGCCAGCAGCAGCGGCCTGGGGATCAACACTGAAGCTTTCTTT. As protein: CASSSGLGINTEAFF.

The V gene is TRBV29-1, the J gene TRBJ2-7, with TRBD1 as a possible D gene (6 bases). This CDR3 is 14 amino acids long. Per germline, CDR1 SQVTM and CDR2 ANQGSEA. The ends were cut back, 4 bases at V and 7 bases at J, with 20 bases in the middle. The CDR3 DNA follows: TGCAGCGTTGGGCCTGGAGGACAGTGGCATGAGCAGTACTTC. Its translation is CSVGPGGQWHEQYF.

The chain carries TRBV12-3 or TRBV12-4 and TRBJ1-2, with D uncertain. This CDR3 is 13 amino acids long. The V end lost 2 bases, the J end lost 4 bases, and 8 bases lay between the germline ends. The CDR3, as DNA: TGTGCCAGCAGTTTACTTTTGTCCTATGGCTACACCTTC. As protein: CASSLLLSYGYTF.

This chain links TRBV11-2 with TRBJ2-1; 7 bases are a match to TRBD2. Trimming cost V 6 bases and J 3 bases; bases outside gene matches: 5. The CDR3 loop spans 14 amino acids. The germline V gene encodes CDR1 SGHAT and CDR2 FQNNGV. The CDR3 DNA sequence: TGTGCCAGCAGTCCCAGGACTAGCTACAATGAGCAGTTCTTC. Its protein product is CASSPRTSYNEQFF.

The V gene is TRBV29-1, the J gene TRBJ1-1; D not certain. Trimming shortened V by 4 bases and J by 0 bases, and 9 bases separated the two germline ends. This CDR3 comprises 13 residues. Looked up from germline, CDR1 is SQVTM and CDR2 is ANQGSEA. The CDR3 sequence: CSVGQPMNTEAFF. The CDR3 DNA sequence: TGCAGCGTTGGACAACCTATGAACACTGAAGCTTTCTTT.

This clone was observed a few times. V is TRBV6-6 and J is TRBJ1-5; 9 bases fit TRBD1. Per germline, CDR1 MNHNY and CDR2 SVGAGI (reference sequence). V shed 6 bases and J 7 bases; nucleotides not matched to a gene: 10. The CDR3 length is 15 residues. The CDR3 nucleotides read TGTGCCAGCAGGGAAGAACAGGGGGCAAAACAGCCCCAGCATTTT. It specifies CASREEQGAKQPQHF.

This clone was counted a single time. The gene calls are TRBV10-3 and TRBJ2-5; 7 bases map to TRBD1. Trimming at V came to 5 bases and at J to 1 base, leaving 4 bases not matched to a gene. Germline assignment: CDR1 ENHRY and CDR2 SYGVKD. CDR3 length: 14 amino acids. The CDR3 sequence: CAISRDSTQETQYF. CDR3 nucleotide sequence: TGTGCCATCAGTCGGGACAGTACCCAAGAGACCCAGTACTTC.